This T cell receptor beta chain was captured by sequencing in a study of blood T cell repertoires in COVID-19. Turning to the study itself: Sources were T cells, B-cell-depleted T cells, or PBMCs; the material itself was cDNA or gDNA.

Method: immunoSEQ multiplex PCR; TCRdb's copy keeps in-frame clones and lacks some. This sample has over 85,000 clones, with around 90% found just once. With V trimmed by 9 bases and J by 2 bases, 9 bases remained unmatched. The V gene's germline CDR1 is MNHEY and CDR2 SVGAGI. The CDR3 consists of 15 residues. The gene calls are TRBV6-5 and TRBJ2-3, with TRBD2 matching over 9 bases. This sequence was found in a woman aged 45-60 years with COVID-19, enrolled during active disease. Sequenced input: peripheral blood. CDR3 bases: TGTGCCAGTGTACCCCTAGCGGGGTACACAGATACGCAGTATTTT. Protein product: CASVPLAGYTDTQYF.